A selection of T cell receptor beta chains follows, all from one sample in a study of CD8+CD57+ T cells in acquired aplastic anemia. Via MiXCR, TCRdb re-called the reads, giving one row per CDR3 protein. The table lists 260,000 or so distinct CDR3 sequences, around half of them singletons. The specimen was sorted CD4+, CD8+, or CD8+CD57+ T cells (not recorded which) from PBMCs. The receptors originated from a human donor with aplastic anemia. The CDR3 runs from the conserved cysteine through the conserved F or W. A D gene is named only where the DNA matches it firmly. Where a row states a size, it is once, few, many or the class of an expanded clone; other rows omit it.

D gene: TRBD2; V gene: TRBV6-4; clone size: .; J gene: TRBJ2-1; CDR3 protein: CASSGTSGINEQFF; CDR3 DNA: TGTGCCAGCAGTGGGACTAGCGGGATCAATGAGCAGTTCTTC
D gene: .; V gene: TRBV7-9; clone size: many; J gene: TRBJ2-1; CDR3 protein: CASSLGPQDEQFF; CDR3 DNA: TGTGCCAGCAGCTTAGGGCCACAAGATGAGCAGTTCTTC
D gene: .; V gene: TRBV5-5; clone size: .; J gene: TRBJ1-2; CDR3 protein: CASSTRDTYGYAF; CDR3 DNA: TGCGCCAGCAGCACCCGGGACACCTATGGCTACGCCTTC
D gene: .; V gene: TRBV14; clone size: many; J gene: TRBJ2-1; CDR3 protein: CASSRRGSYNEQFF; CDR3 DNA: TGTGCCAGCAGCCGCAGGGGCTCCTACAATGAGCAGTTCTTC
D gene: TRBD1; V gene: TRBV14; clone size: many; J gene: TRBJ2-1; CDR3 protein: CASSSRGLRYNEQFF; CDR3 DNA: TGTGCCAGCAGCAGCAGGGGGCTTCGTTACAATGAGCAGTTCTTC
D gene: TRBD2; V gene: TRBV12-5; clone size: few; J gene: TRBJ2-1; CDR3 protein: CASGLVLARGLKQFF; CDR3 DNA: TGTGCTAGTGGTTTGGTACTAGCGAGGGGCCTTAAGCAGTTCTTC
D gene: .; V gene: TRBV7-9; clone size: many; J gene: TRBJ2-1; CDR3 protein: CASSRVGGPYNEQFF; CDR3 DNA: TGTGCCAGCAGCCGGGTTGGGGGGCCCTACAATGAGCAGTTCTTC
D gene: TRBD2; V gene: TRBV9; clone size: .; J gene: TRBJ2-7; CDR3 protein: CASSSGGGAYEQYF; CDR3 DNA: TGTGCCAGCAGCTCGGGCGGGGGAGCCTACGAGCAGTACTTC
D gene: .; V gene: TRBV5-1; clone size: .; J gene: TRBJ2-3; CDR3 protein: CASSLFPAGSSLDTQYF; CDR3 DNA: TGCGCCAGCAGCTTATTCCCCGCGGGTAGTTCATTAGATACGCAGTATTTT
D gene: .; V gene: TRBV30; clone size: .; J gene: TRBJ1-5; CDR3 protein: CAWSATSNQPQHF; CDR3 DNA: TGTGCCTGGAGTGCTACTAGCAATCAGCCCCAGCATTTT
D gene: .; V gene: TRBV6-1; clone size: .; J gene: TRBJ2-2; CDR3 protein: CASSLGGAGVGELFF; CDR3 DNA: TGTGCCAGCAGTCTAGGAGGGGCAGGGGTCGGGGAGCTGTTTTTT
D gene: .; V gene: TRBV27; clone size: once; J gene: TRBJ1-6; CDR3 protein: CASSLFGNSPLHF; CDR3 DNA: TGTGCCAGCAGTCTGTTCGGGAATTCACCCCTCCACTTT
D gene: .; V gene: TRBV7-2; clone size: .; J gene: TRBJ1-6; CDR3 protein: CASSHEQGGPLHF; CDR3 DNA: TGTGCCAGCAGCCACGAGCAGGGCGGACCCCTCCACTTT
D gene: .; V gene: TRBV6-6; clone size: .; J gene: TRBJ1-1; CDR3 protein: CASSSISGTEAFF; CDR3 DNA: TGTGCCAGCAGTTCCATTTCGGGTACTGAAGCTTTCTTT
D gene: TRBD2; V gene: TRBV5-8; clone size: .; J gene: TRBJ2-7; CDR3 protein: CASSLAGGHTYEQYF; CDR3 DNA: TGTGCCAGCAGCTTGGCGGGGGGGCACACCTACGAGCAGTACTTC
D gene: TRBD2; V gene: TRBV19; clone size: many; J gene: TRBJ2-7; CDR3 protein: CASSISSGYEQYF; CDR3 DNA: TGTGCCAGTAGTATCTCTAGCGGTTACGAGCAGTACTTC
D gene: .; V gene: TRBV3-1; clone size: .; J gene: TRBJ1-2; CDR3 protein: CASSQGGHRANYGYTF; CDR3 DNA: TGTGCCAGCAGCCAGGGGGGACACCGAGCTAACTATGGCTACACCTTC
D gene: TRBD1; V gene: TRBV7-2; clone size: .; J gene: TRBJ1-6; CDR3 protein: CASSAGQGDNSPLHF; CDR3 DNA: TGTGCCAGCAGCGCCGGACAGGGCGATAATTCACCCCTCCACTTT
D gene: .; V gene: TRBV7-2; clone size: few; J gene: TRBJ1-6; CDR3 protein: CASSWPNSPLHF; CDR3 DNA: TGTGCCAGCAGCTGGCCCAATTCACCCCTCCACTTT
D gene: .; V gene: TRBV4-3; clone size: many; J gene: TRBJ1-5; CDR3 protein: CASSPDYGRAIQPQHF; CDR3 DNA: TGCGCCAGCAGCCCGGATTATGGCAGGGCGATTCAGCCCCAGCATTTT
D gene: .; V gene: TRBV6-2/TRBV6-3; clone size: .; J gene: TRBJ2-7; CDR3 protein: CASTRRQGGSYEQYF; CDR3 DNA: TGTGCCAGCACCCGTCGGCAGGGAGGCTCCTACGAGCAGTACTTC
D gene: TRBD2; V gene: TRBV20-1; clone size: .; J gene: TRBJ2-6; CDR3 protein: CSARDLLAGGNVLTF; CDR3 DNA: TGCAGTGCTAGAGATCTTCTAGCGGGGGGGAACGTCCTGACTTTC
D gene: .; V gene: TRBV29-1; clone size: .; J gene: TRBJ1-2; CDR3 protein: CSVGEGGYTF; CDR3 DNA: TGCAGCGTTGGTGAAGGGGGCTACACCTTC
D gene: .; V gene: TRBV5-1; clone size: .; J gene: TRBJ2-3; CDR3 protein: CASSLGDMDTQYF; CDR3 DNA: TGCGCCAGCAGCTTGGGGGACATGGATACGCAGTATTTT
D gene: .; V gene: TRBV6-5; clone size: few; J gene: TRBJ2-1; CDR3 protein: CASSYSPGAGYNEQFF; CDR3 DNA: TGTGCCAGCAGTTACTCCCCGGGGGCGGGGTACAATGAGCAGTTCTTC
D gene: .; V gene: TRBV9; clone size: .; J gene: TRBJ2-3; CDR3 protein: CASTTGGGTDTQYF; CDR3 DNA: TGTGCCAGCACCACAGGGGGGGGCACAGATACGCAGTATTTT
D gene: .; V gene: TRBV5-1; clone size: .; J gene: TRBJ1-2; CDR3 protein: CASSFGIAGGYTF; CDR3 DNA: TGCGCCAGCAGCTTCGGGATAGCGGGAGGCTACACCTTC
D gene: .; V gene: TRBV4-3; clone size: many; J gene: TRBJ2-7; CDR3 protein: CASSQDRFRTYEQYF; CDR3 DNA: TGCGCCAGCAGCCAAGATCGGTTTCGAACCTACGAGCAGTACTTC
D gene: .; V gene: TRBV19; clone size: .; J gene: TRBJ1-4; CDR3 protein: CASSDGQPTNEKLFF; CDR3 DNA: TGTGCCAGTAGTGACGGACAGCCAACTAATGAAAAACTGTTTTTT
D gene: .; V gene: TRBV20-1; clone size: .; J gene: TRBJ1-2; CDR3 protein: CSAKPRTEVYGYTF; CDR3 DNA: TGCAGTGCCAAACCTCGGACGGAAGTCTATGGCTACACCTTC
D gene: .; V gene: TRBV6-2/TRBV6-3; clone size: .; J gene: TRBJ1-2; CDR3 protein: CASTAPGGYGYTF; CDR3 DNA: TGTGCCAGCACCGCCCCGGGGGGGTATGGCTACACCTTC
D gene: TRBD2; V gene: TRBV7-2; clone size: once; J gene: TRBJ2-3; CDR3 protein: CASSLRTSGGPDTQYF; CDR3 DNA: TGTGCCAGCAGCTTAAGGACTAGCGGGGGCCCAGATACGCAGTATTTT
D gene: .; V gene: TRBV29-1; clone size: .; J gene: TRBJ2-7; CDR3 protein: CSVGEVSSYEQYF; CDR3 DNA: TGCAGCGTTGGTGAGGTGAGCTCCTACGAGCAGTACTTC
D gene: .; V gene: TRBV2; clone size: once; J gene: TRBJ2-7; CDR3 protein: CASSEATGQYF; CDR3 DNA: TGTGCCAGCAGTGAAGCGACAGGGCAGTACTTC
D gene: .; V gene: TRBV6-2/TRBV6-3; clone size: many; J gene: TRBJ1-1; CDR3 protein: CASSYLGTEAFF; CDR3 DNA: TGTGCCAGCAGTTATTTGGGAACTGAAGCTTTCTTT
D gene: .; V gene: TRBV5-4; clone size: .; J gene: TRBJ2-5; CDR3 protein: CASSASGETQYF; CDR3 DNA: TGTGCCAGCAGCGCATCGGGAGAGACCCAGTACTTC
D gene: TRBD1; V gene: TRBV18; clone size: .; J gene: TRBJ1-2; CDR3 protein: CASSPGTGDNYGYTF; CDR3 DNA: TGTGCCAGCTCACCTGGGACAGGGGATAACTATGGCTACACCTTC
D gene: TRBD2; V gene: TRBV9; clone size: .; J gene: TRBJ2-1; CDR3 protein: CASSVTENGLAGGPYNEQFF; CDR3 DNA: TGTGCCAGCAGCGTGACAGAAAATGGACTAGCGGGAGGGCCCTACAATGAGCAGTTCTTC
D gene: .; V gene: TRBV7-2; clone size: .; J gene: TRBJ2-5; CDR3 protein: CASSLIGGPETQYF; CDR3 DNA: TGTGCCAGCAGCTTAATCGGGGGGCCAGAGACCCAGTACTTC
D gene: TRBD1; V gene: TRBV7-9; clone size: many; J gene: TRBJ1-1; CDR3 protein: CASSPTRQGLNTEAFF; CDR3 DNA: TGTGCCAGCAGCCCTACACGACAGGGGCTGAACACTGAAGCTTTCTTT
D gene: .; V gene: TRBV12-3/TRBV12-4; clone size: many; J gene: TRBJ2-3; CDR3 protein: CASSAGHFDTQYF; CDR3 DNA: TGTGCCAGCAGTGCTGGACATTTCGATACGCAGTATTTT
D gene: TRBD1; V gene: TRBV15; clone size: .; J gene: TRBJ2-1; CDR3 protein: CATSRDRGQGVNEQFF; CDR3 DNA: TGTGCCACCAGCAGAGATAGGGGACAGGGTGTCAATGAGCAGTTCTTC
D gene: .; V gene: TRBV9; clone size: few; J gene: TRBJ1-2; CDR3 protein: CASSGQNKKGYTF; CDR3 DNA: TGTGCCAGCAGTGGCCAAAACAAGAAAGGCTACACCTTC
D gene: TRBD1; V gene: TRBV20-1; clone size: few; J gene: TRBJ1-1; CDR3 protein: CSARGTGWSEAFF; CDR3 DNA: TGCAGTGCTAGAGGGACAGGGTGGTCTGAAGCTTTCTTT
D gene: .; V gene: TRBV14; clone size: .; J gene: TRBJ2-5; CDR3 protein: CASSQKRMGAQYF; CDR3 DNA: TGTGCCAGCAGCCAAAAACGGATGGGGGCCCAGTACTTC
D gene: .; V gene: TRBV10-3; clone size: .; J gene: TRBJ1-2; CDR3 protein: CAITAGGAYGYTF; CDR3 DNA: TGTGCCATCACTGCAGGCGGGGCCTATGGCTACACCTTC
D gene: .; V gene: TRBV7-2; clone size: few; J gene: TRBJ2-7; CDR3 protein: CASSLAPGAYEQYF; CDR3 DNA: TGTGCCAGCAGTTTGGCCCCAGGGGCCTACGAGCAGTACTTC
D gene: TRBD2; V gene: TRBV10-2; clone size: .; J gene: TRBJ2-7; CDR3 protein: CASRGGSYEQYF; CDR3 DNA: TGCGCCAGCCGGGGGGGTTCCTACGAGCAGTACTTC
D gene: TRBD2; V gene: TRBV2; clone size: .; J gene: TRBJ2-1; CDR3 protein: CASSEGPSGGRNEQFF; CDR3 DNA: TGTGCCAGCAGTGAAGGGCCTAGCGGGGGGCGTAATGAGCAGTTCTTC
D gene: .; V gene: TRBV15; clone size: many; J gene: TRBJ1-2; CDR3 protein: CATSRVSPGSNVGYTF; CDR3 DNA: TGTGCCACCAGCAGAGTATCTCCGGGCAGTAACGTTGGCTACACCTTC
D gene: .; V gene: TRBV28; clone size: many; J gene: TRBJ1-3; CDR3 protein: CASSSLFRDNTIYF; CDR3 DNA: TGTGCCAGCAGTTCCCTCTTCAGGGACAACACCATATATTTT